The 27 T cell receptor beta chains below all came from one sample that was sequenced in a study of CD8 T cells in Susac syndrome. RNA totalling roughly 0.5 to 1 ug underwent reverse transcription with random hexamers. TCRdb recomputed calls from the immunoSEQ multiplex PCR reads with MiXCR, one row per CDR3 protein. The sample records 50,000 to 55,000 distinct CDR3 sequences, over 90% being singletons. Sequenced input: CD8+ T cells from PBMCs. The receptors stem from a human donor with Susac syndrome.

This chain joins TRBV4-3 and TRBJ2-2, with D hard to call. This CDR3 has 14 amino acids. Trimming removed 4 bases from V and 6 bases from J, with 12 bases in between. The germline gives CDR1 LGHNA, CDR2 YSLEER. CDR3: CASSLRFRSGELFF. The CDR3 DNA follows: TGCGCCAGCAGCCTTAGATTCCGGTCCGGGGAGCTGTTTTTT.

The chain recombines TRBV28 with TRBJ2-2; tentatively, D is TRBD2 (5 bases). Deletions cut 7 bases from V and 4 bases from J, with 19 bases between. Germline CDR1 and CDR2: MDHEN and SYDVKM. The CDR3 has 16 residues. The CDR3 DNA follows: TGTGCCAGCACCCTAAGGCGGGCTAGCCGCACCGGGGAGCTGTTTTTT. Translation gives CASTLRRASRTGELFF. The whole variable domain, filled in from reference TRBV28 and TRBJ2-2, reads DVKVTQSSRYLVKRTGEKVFLECVQDMDHENMFWYRQDPGLGLRLIYFSYDVKMKEKGDIPEGYSVSREKKERFSLILESASTNQTSMYLCASTLRRASRTGELFFGEGSRLTVL.

The chain has TRBV25-1 and TRBJ2-5, with a weak D call TRBD1 (5 bases). Germline-derived CDR1 and CDR2 are MGHDK and SYGVNS. V lost 5 bases to trimming and J lost 4 bases, with 14 bases between them. This CDR3 region has 14 residues. This CDR3 reads CASSWQGKGETQYF. The CDR3 nucleotides read TGTGCCAGCAGTTGGCAGGGCAAGGGAGAGACCCAGTACTTC.

The chain links TRBV5-1 to TRBJ1-2; possibly TRBD1 for D (5 bases). V shed 4 bases and J shed 4 bases, with 17 bases lying between them. The CDR3 loop spans 15 amino acids. Per germline, CDR1 SGHRS and CDR2 YFSETQ. The CDR3 is CASSKDSPSVYGYTF. In nucleotides, the CDR3 is TGCGCCAGCAGCAAAGACAGCCCGTCGGTCTATGGCTACACCTTC.

This chain connects TRBV20-1 to TRBJ2-1; possible D gene TRBD1, 6 bases. Germline loops: CDR1 DFQATT, CDR2 SNEGSKA (reference sequence). The CDR3 runs to 13 residues. Between the trimmed V and J ends, which lost 3 bases and 8 bases, there was a span of 14 bases. The CDR3 reads CSASRQAPYEQFF. Here the CDR3 DNA reads TGCAGTGCTAGTCGACAGGCCCCCTATGAGCAGTTCTTC.

The rearrangement links TRBV12-5 to TRBJ1-6; D gene unclear. Trimming took off 1 base at V and 7 bases at J, with 5 bases between the two ends. The CDR3 runs 13 residues. From germline, CDR1 is LGHNT and CDR2 FRNRAP. The CDR3 region is CASGLGGNSPLHF. CDR3 DNA sequence: TGTGCTAGTGGTTTGGGAGGAAATTCACCCCTCCACTTT. The variable domain in full, completed from reference TRBV12-5 and TRBJ1-6, reads DARVTQTPRHKVTEMGQEVTMRCQPILGHNTVFWYRQTMMQGLELLAYFRNRAPLDDSGMPKDRFSAEMPDATLATLKIQPSEPRDSAVYFCASGLGGNSPLHFGNGTRLTVT.

The V and J genes are TRBV29-1 and TRBJ1-1; 8 bases fit TRBD1. Per the germline V gene, CDR1 is SQVTM and CDR2 is ANQGSEA. Losses at the gene ends were 8 bases for V and 2 bases for J; bases not matched to a gene: 7. CDR3 length equals 13 residues. As DNA, the CDR3 is TGCAGCTTCGACAGGGGCGCCAACACTGAAGCTTTCTTT. This gives the protein CSFDRGANTEAFF.

This chain's CDR3 is CASSSPPASGGHNEQFF. The CDR3 DNA sequence: TGTGCCAGCAGTTCCCCCCCCGCTAGCGGGGGCCACAATGAGCAGTTCTTC. J is TRBJ2-1 and V is TRBV28; TRBD2 aligns across 10 bases. The CDR3 covers 17 residues. Germline values: CDR1 MDHEN, CDR2 SYDVKM. V lost 4 bases and J lost 5; bases outside the gene matches: 11.

The rearrangement joins TRBV30 to TRBJ1-1; TRBD1 is a possible D gene (6 bases). This CDR3 has 15 residues. The V and J ends lost 2 bases and 3 bases respectively, with 16 bases between them. Per the germline V gene, CDR1 is GTSNPN and CDR2 is SVGIG (reference sequence). The CDR3 is CAWSMAGVGHTEAFF. The CDR3 DNA reads as TGTGCCTGGAGTATGGCAGGGGTAGGGCACACTGAAGCTTTCTTT.

The rearrangement joins TRBV7-6 to TRBJ1-2, with 7 bases fitting TRBD1. Germline V gives CDR1 SGHVS, CDR2 FNYEAQ. The J segment lost 3 bases and the V segment lost 2 bases, leaving 6 bases of the junction unmatched. The CDR3 is made up of 15 amino acids. The CDR3 sequence: CASSLIGTAHYGYTF. The CDR3 DNA sequence: TGTGCCAGCAGCTTAATAGGGACAGCTCACTATGGCTACACCTTC.

The CDR3 sequence: CASSVGGAPPTYEQYF. CDR3 DNA: TGTGCCAGCAGCGTAGGGGGGGCTCCTCCTACCTACGAGCAGTACTTC. The rearrangement links TRBV9 to TRBJ2-7, with D tentatively TRBD1 or TRBD2 (6 bases each). There are 16 residues in the CDR3. V was trimmed by 0 bases and J by 2 bases, leaving 15 bases between them. The germline V gene has CDR1 SGDLS and CDR2 YYNGEE. Full variable domain (outside the CDR3, taken from reference TRBV9 and TRBJ2-7): DSGVTQTPKHLITATGQRVTLRCSPRSGDLSVYWYQQSLDQGLQFLIQYYNGEERAKGNILERFSAQQFPDLHSELNLSSLELGDSALYFCASSVGGAPPTYEQYFGPGTRLTVT.

The chain has TRBV27 and TRBJ2-5; 9 nucleotides line up with TRBD1. V was clipped by 3 bases and J by 5 bases; unmatched bases: 7. The CDR3 is 15 amino acids. Germline CDR1 MNHEY, CDR2 SMNVEV (reference sequence). The CDR3 nucleotides read TGTGCCAGCAGTTTGGGACAGGGAGGTGCTGAGACCCAGTACTTC. This codes for CASSLGQGGAETQYF.

V and J are TRBV20-1 and TRBJ2-2, with D possibly matching TRBD1 (6 bases). There are 16 residues in the CDR3. Germline V lookup: CDR1 DFQATT, CDR2 SNEGSKA (reference sequence). V lost 0 bases to trimming and J lost 7 bases, with 18 bases between them. The DNA of the CDR3 is TGCAGTGCTAGAGATCTGTACAGGGACGGTGGCGGGGAGCTGTTTTTT. Amino acids: CSARDLYRDGGGELFF.

The rearrangement links TRBV5-1 to TRBJ2-5; 8 positions agree with TRBD2. Germline CDR1 SGHRS, CDR2 YFSETQ. This CDR3 spans 15 amino acids. Trimming cost V 0 bases and J 4 bases; bases outside gene matches: 5. This chain's CDR3 is CASSLAGGSTETQYF. Written as DNA, the CDR3 is TGCGCCAGCAGCTTGGCGGGAGGGAGTACAGAGACCCAGTACTTC.

V and J are TRBV20-1 and TRBJ2-6; TRBD2 matches 8 bases. J lost 2 bases, V lost 6 bases, and 9 bases had no gene match. The V gene's germline CDR1 is DFQATT and CDR2 SNEGSKA (reference sequence). This CDR3 contains 16 residues. The CDR3 DNA reads TGCAGTGCCACGACCTCCGGGGGGGCTGGGGCCAACGTCCTGACTTTC. It yields the protein CSATTSGGAGANVLTF.

The CDR3 is CASSLRGREGDIQYF. The CDR3 nucleotides read TGTGCCAGCAGCTTAAGGGGCAGGGAGGGCGACATTCAGTACTTC. This chain joins TRBV7-9 and TRBJ2-4, with 7 bases identical to TRBD2. Germline V gene data show CDR1 as SEHNR and CDR2 as FQNEAQ (reference sequence). This CDR3 has 15 residues. Losses at the gene ends were 2 bases for V and 8 bases for J; bases not matched to a gene: 9.

The V gene is TRBV9, the J gene TRBJ2-5; TRBD1 matches at 8 bases. The J segment lost 2 bases and the V segment lost 4 bases, leaving 7 bases of the junction unmatched. From germline, CDR1 is SGDLS and CDR2 YYNGEE. The CDR3 totals 15 residues. The CDR3 spells CASSRTGTGQETQYF. The CDR3 DNA reads as TGTGCCAGCAGCCGGACCGGGACAGGACAAGAGACCCAGTACTTC.

This clonotype appeared a single time. The chain uses TRBV7-2 and TRBJ1-2; TRBD1 matches 9 bases. The CDR3 totals 16 residues. Germline trimming cut 1 base from V and 2 bases from J; bases unmatched to any gene: 5. The V gene's germline CDR1 is SGHTA and CDR2 FQGNSA. The CDR3 nucleotides are TGTGCCAGCAGCTTAGGGGGACAGGGCCGCAACTATGGCTACACCTTC. Protein product: CASSLGGQGRNYGYTF.

This clonotype is a singleton in its sample. The chain couples TRBV14 to TRBJ2-5; 12 bases are shared with TRBD2. The CDR3 consists of 17 residues. CDR1 and CDR2 from the germline V gene are SGHDN and FVKESK. J gave up 2 bases and V 0 bases, and 4 bases lay outside the gene matches. CDR3 sequence: CASSQELAGGPQETQYF. CDR3 coding DNA: TGTGCCAGCAGCCAAGAACTAGCGGGGGGCCCACAAGAGACCCAGTACTTC.

A few counts support this clonotype. The gene calls are TRBV4-1 and TRBJ2-5, with D possibly TRBD2 on 5 matching bases. CDR1 is MGHRA, CDR2 YSYEKL, per germline. This CDR3 contains 15 residues. Deletions cut 3 bases from V and 5 bases from J, with 16 bases between. This CDR3 is CASSQFLTWEETQYF. The CDR3 nucleotides are TGCGCCAGCAGCCAGTTCCTGACCTGGGAGGAGACCCAGTACTTC.

The chain combines TRBV13 with TRBJ2-1; 9 bases map to TRBD1. The CDR3 covers 13 residues. Per the germline V gene, CDR1 is PRHDT and CDR2 is FYEKMQ (reference sequence). V was pared by 6 bases and J by 9 bases, with 6 bases of the junction left unmatched. Here the CDR3 reads CASRRDRGVEQFF. Here the CDR3 DNA reads TGTGCCAGCAGAAGAGACAGGGGGGTTGAGCAGTTCTTC.

The genes are TRBV7-8 and TRBJ1-2, with a weak D call TRBD1 (6 bases). The CDR3 sequence is 12 residues long. Trimming took off 7 bases at V and 4 bases at J, with 10 bases between the two ends. Germline V gene sequence: CDR1 SGHVS, CDR2 FQNEAQ. CDR3 in amino acids: CASTPGAYGYTF. The CDR3 bases are TGTGCCAGCACCCCAGGGGCCTATGGCTACACCTTC.

V is TRBV4-3 and J is TRBJ1-1; D not resolved. Germline V lookup: CDR1 LGHNA, CDR2 YSLEER. The V and J ends lost 4 bases and 4 bases respectively, with 19 bases between them. CDR3 size: 16 residues. The CDR3 spells CASSPTPHTVSTEAFF. CDR3 in DNA: TGCGCCAGCAGCCCAACTCCCCACACAGTCTCCACTGAAGCTTTCTTT.

This clonotype showed up just once. The rearrangement uses TRBV4-1 and TRBJ2-3, with D hard to call. The germline V gene encodes CDR1 MGHRA and CDR2 YSYEKL. CDR3 length: 17 residues. Deletions cut 0 bases from V and 4 bases from J, with 17 bases between. The CDR3 DNA sequence: TGCGCCAGCAGCCAAGAGCCGAGTCTCAGCCGGGCAGATACGCAGTATTTT. It specifies CASSQEPSLSRADTQYF.

The rearrangement links TRBV6-5 to TRBJ1-4; TRBD1 agrees at 8 bases. This CDR3 contains 15 residues. CDR1 is MNHEY and CDR2 is SVGAGI in the germline V gene. Trimming at V came to 5 bases and at J to 8 bases, leaving 10 bases not matched to a gene. CDR3 region: CASSTLGQVGEKLFF. The CDR3 DNA follows: TGTGCCAGCAGTACCTTGGGACAGGTGGGGGAAAAACTGTTTTTT.

The V and J genes are TRBV7-6 and TRBJ2-3, with D hard to call. V was shortened by 0 bases and J by 4 bases, with 11 bases between the two germline ends. The CDR3 is made up of 15 amino acids. CDR1 and CDR2 (germline): SGHVS, FNYEAQ. Here the CDR3 reads CASSLAGSSADTQYF. The CDR3 region has the DNA TGTGCCAGCAGCTTAGCTGGATCCTCGGCAGATACGCAGTATTTT.

The rearrangement joins TRBV13 to TRBJ1-6, with no clear D. Germline V gene data show CDR1 as PRHDT and CDR2 as FYEKMQ (reference sequence). CDR3 size: 12 residues. V was trimmed by 5 bases and J by 10 bases, leaving 9 bases between them. CDR3 in amino acids: CASSPGRSPLHF. CDR3 coding DNA: TGTGCCAGCAGCCCTGGACGGTCACCCCTCCACTTT.